Only a few counts were recorded for the clone carrying this T cell receptor beta chain. Its specificity is unknown. CDR3 length: 13 amino acids. Trimming left V 0 bases short and J 9 bases short, with 10 bases between. CDR1 SGHRS and CDR2 YFSETQ come from the germline V gene. After constant-region reverse-primer amplification, full-length variable regions underwent semi-nested PCR with Nested Universal Primer A. One entry per CDR3 protein, called by TCRdb with MiXCR from the 5' RACE reads. This repertoire shows some 64,000 distinct CDR3 sequences, about 20% found once; its top ten account for about 3%. Findings of the study overall: Greatest tumor Treg TCR overlap was with tumor naive CD4+ cells. In terms of TCR gene usage, tumor memory CD4+ T cells clustered together with blood and lymph node memory CD4+ cells, as well as with lymph node naive CD4+ cells. The larger cohort examined one V-J beta rearrangement, not whole repertoires.

This clonotype was sampled from a female donor with breast cancer. The chain uses TRBV5-1 and TRBJ2-1, with D uncertain. The material sequenced was memory CD4+ T cells sorted from a lymph node. The subset was: memory CD4+ T cells, CD4+CD45RO+CD25-. CDR3 bases: TGCGCCAGCAGCTTGGACAGCTTTGTTGAGCAGTTCTTC. It specifies CASSLDSFVEQFF.